Listed below are T cell receptor beta chains from one sample, sequenced in a study of blood T cell repertoires in COVID-19. Data came from immunoSEQ multiplex PCR; TCRdb stores just in-frame clones and leaves some out. Of 95,000 to 130,000 clones listed, almost 85% were seen once; the top ten hold approximately 7.6%. Sequenced input: peripheral blood. These receptor sequences come from a man between 70 and 80 years old with active or convalescent COVID-19. The CDR3 runs from the conserved cysteine through the conserved F or W. The order of the fields is J gene, clone size, D gene, V gene, CDR3 protein, CDR3 DNA. A D gene is named only where the DNA matches it firmly. Size values are once, few and many counts, or a class for expanded clones, and some rows have none.

j_gene: TRBJ1-2; abundance: -; d_gene: -; v_gene: TRBV7-2; CDR3aa: CASSLAHTSAGNGYTF; CDR3nt: TGTGCCAGCAGCTTAGCGCATACCTCGGCAGGGAACGGCTACACCTTC
j_gene: TRBJ2-7; abundance: -; d_gene: -; v_gene: TRBV7-2; CDR3aa: CASSFRERAAYEQYF; CDR3nt: TGTGCCAGCAGCTTTCGGGAGCGGGCCGCCTACGAGCAGTACTTC
j_gene: TRBJ2-5; abundance: -; d_gene: TRBD2; v_gene: TRBV12-5; CDR3aa: CASGLEVGGGAETQYF; CDR3nt: TGTGCTAGTGGTTTGGAAGTTGGCGGGGGGGCTGAGACCCAGTACTTC
j_gene: TRBJ2-7; abundance: -; d_gene: -; v_gene: TRBV5-1; CDR3aa: CASSLDREQYF; CDR3nt: TGCGCCAGCAGCTTGGACAGAGAGCAGTACTTC
j_gene: TRBJ2-7; abundance: -; d_gene: TRBD2; v_gene: TRBV4-1; CDR3aa: CASSYGASGTYEQYF; CDR3nt: TGCGCCAGCAGCTACGGGGCTAGCGGAACCTACGAGCAGTACTTC
j_gene: TRBJ1-2; abundance: -; d_gene: TRBD1; v_gene: TRBV3-1/TRBV3-2; CDR3aa: CASSQGQGSNYGYTF; CDR3nt: TGTGCCAGCAGCCAAGGACAGGGGAGTAACTATGGCTACACCTTC
j_gene: TRBJ2-3; abundance: -; d_gene: TRBD2; v_gene: TRBV9; CDR3aa: CASSRTSGRGTDTQYF; CDR3nt: TGTGCCAGCAGCAGGACTAGCGGGAGGGGCACAGATACGCAGTATTTT
j_gene: TRBJ1-4; abundance: -; d_gene: -; v_gene: TRBV5-6; CDR3aa: CASSLYGGAGEKLFF; CDR3nt: TGTGCCAGCAGCTTGTACGGGGGAGCCGGTGAAAAACTGTTTTTT
j_gene: TRBJ2-5; abundance: -; d_gene: TRBD1; v_gene: TRBV11-3; CDR3aa: CASSSVGDREQETQYF; CDR3nt: TGTGCCAGCAGCTCAGTCGGGGACAGGGAACAAGAGACCCAGTACTTC
j_gene: TRBJ2-7; abundance: -; d_gene: TRBD2; v_gene: TRBV10-3; CDR3aa: CAISEAGDRRYEQYF; CDR3nt: TGTGCCATCAGTGAGGCGGGGGACCGCCGGTACGAGCAGTACTTC
j_gene: TRBJ2-2; abundance: few; d_gene: -; v_gene: TRBV28; CDR3aa: CASSFPGFTGELFF; CDR3nt: TGTGCCAGCAGTTTTCCGGGATTCACCGGGGAGCTGTTTTTT
j_gene: TRBJ1-2; abundance: -; d_gene: -; v_gene: TRBV6-2/TRBV6-3; CDR3aa: CASSWTVTGYTF; CDR3nt: TGTGCCAGCAGTTGGACAGTTACGGGCTACACCTTC
j_gene: TRBJ2-5; abundance: -; d_gene: -; v_gene: TRBV5-1; CDR3aa: CASSPGETQYF; CDR3nt: TGCGCCAGCAGCCCGGGGGAGACCCAGTACTTC
j_gene: TRBJ1-1; abundance: -; d_gene: TRBD1; v_gene: TRBV6-5; CDR3aa: CASTRTGGITEAFF; CDR3nt: TGTGCCAGCACCCGGACAGGGGGTATCACTGAAGCTTTCTTT
j_gene: TRBJ1-5; abundance: -; d_gene: -; v_gene: TRBV7-2; CDR3aa: CASSSEVGAGNQPQHF; CDR3nt: TGTGCCAGCAGCTCAGAAGTAGGGGCCGGCAATCAGCCCCAGCATTTT
j_gene: TRBJ1-6; abundance: -; d_gene: -; v_gene: TRBV6-1; CDR3aa: CATAGGNYNSPLHF; CDR3nt: TGTGCCACTGCTGGGGGGAACTATAATTCACCCCTCCACTTT
j_gene: TRBJ2-1; abundance: -; d_gene: TRBD2; v_gene: TRBV7-3; CDR3aa: CASSFLAGTFNEQFF; CDR3nt: TGTGCCAGCAGCTTCCTAGCGGGGACCTTCAATGAGCAGTTCTTC
j_gene: TRBJ1-4; abundance: -; d_gene: -; v_gene: TRBV24-1; CDR3aa: CATADRSNEKLFF; CDR3nt: TGTGCCACCGCGGACAGATCTAATGAAAAACTGTTTTTT
j_gene: TRBJ1-1; abundance: -; d_gene: TRBD1; v_gene: TRBV18; CDR3aa: CASSLNSGGSNTEAFF; CDR3nt: TGTGCCAGCTCACTAAACTCAGGGGGCTCGAACACTGAAGCTTTCTTT
j_gene: TRBJ2-2; abundance: -; d_gene: -; v_gene: TRBV6-5; CDR3aa: CASSYSPRHGELFF; CDR3nt: TGTGCCAGCAGTTACTCGCCGCGACACGGGGAGCTGTTTTTT
j_gene: TRBJ1-1; abundance: -; d_gene: -; v_gene: TRBV6-2/TRBV6-3; CDR3aa: CASSNSQGTTVYTEAFF; CDR3nt: TGTGCCAGCAGTAACTCACAGGGTACGACGGTTTACACTGAAGCTTTCTTT
j_gene: TRBJ1-5; abundance: -; d_gene: -; v_gene: TRBV24-1; CDR3aa: CATSDAGNQPQHF; CDR3nt: TGTGCCACCAGTGACGCAGGCAATCAGCCCCAGCATTTT
j_gene: TRBJ1-1; abundance: -; d_gene: -; v_gene: TRBV6-5; CDR3aa: CASSGLYTEAFF; CDR3nt: TGTGCCAGCAGCGGACTTTACACTGAAGCTTTCTTT
j_gene: TRBJ2-7; abundance: -; d_gene: TRBD1; v_gene: TRBV4-1; CDR3aa: CASSQAGTGPYEQYF; CDR3nt: TGCGCCAGCAGCCAAGCGGGGACAGGACCCTACGAGCAGTACTTC
j_gene: TRBJ1-2; abundance: many; d_gene: -; v_gene: TRBV7-9; CDR3aa: CASSNEQGFHGYTF; CDR3nt: TGTGCCAGCAGCAACGAACAGGGTTTCCATGGCTACACCTTC
j_gene: TRBJ2-2; abundance: -; d_gene: -; v_gene: TRBV3-1/TRBV3-2; CDR3aa: CASSQRAGELFF; CDR3nt: TGTGCCAGTAGCCAACGCGCCGGGGAGCTGTTTTTT
j_gene: TRBJ1-1; abundance: -; d_gene: TRBD1; v_gene: TRBV6-5; CDR3aa: CASGQVRLDTEAFF; CDR3nt: TGTGCCAGCGGACAGGTTAGGTTAGACACTGAAGCTTTCTTT
j_gene: TRBJ1-1; abundance: -; d_gene: TRBD1; v_gene: TRBV9; CDR3aa: CASSPSGQTNTEAFF; CDR3nt: TGTGCCAGCAGCCCATCGGGACAGACGAACACTGAAGCTTTCTTT
j_gene: TRBJ2-1; abundance: -; d_gene: TRBD2; v_gene: TRBV11-3; CDR3aa: CASKKSGANNEQFF; CDR3nt: TGTGCCAGCAAGAAGAGCGGGGCAAACAATGAGCAGTTCTTC